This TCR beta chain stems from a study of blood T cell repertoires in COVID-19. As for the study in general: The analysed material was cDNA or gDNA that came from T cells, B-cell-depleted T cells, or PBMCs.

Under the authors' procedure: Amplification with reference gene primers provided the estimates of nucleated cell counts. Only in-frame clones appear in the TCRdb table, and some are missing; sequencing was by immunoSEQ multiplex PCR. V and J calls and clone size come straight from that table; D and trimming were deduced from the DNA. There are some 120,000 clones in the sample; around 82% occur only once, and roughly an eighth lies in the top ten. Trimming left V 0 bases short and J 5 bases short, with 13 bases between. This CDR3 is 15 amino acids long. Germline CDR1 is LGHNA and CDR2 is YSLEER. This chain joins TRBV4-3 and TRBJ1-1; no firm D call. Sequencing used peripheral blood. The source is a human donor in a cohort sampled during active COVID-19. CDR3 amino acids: CASSQEPGVGTEAFF. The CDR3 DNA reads TGCGCCAGCAGCCAAGAACCCGGGGTAGGGACTGAAGCTTTCTTT.